This TCR beta chain stems from a study of cytomegalovirus exposure and HLA in healthy donors. Study results and limitations: Among TCR beta chains, those listed as cytomegalovirus-associated numbered fewer than 200.

About this clone: Its matching antigen is unknown.

The PCR contained 60 Vbeta and 13 Jbeta primers. Per the authors' pipeline: Approximately 87 million unique TCR beta chains, roughly 11 million shared, were counted in a later analysis. Profiled with immunoSEQ multiplex PCR; TCRdb holds only in-frame clones, not every one. Clone size and V and J calls were adopted from that table, with D and trimming inferred from the DNA. This table has about 59,000 clones, 83% appearing once. The CDR3 extends over 12 amino acids. V was trimmed by 0 bases and J by 4 bases, leaving 3 bases between them. Germline V gene lookup returns CDR1 SGHAT and CDR2 FQNNGV. Material: PBMCs. The chain is built from TRBV11-2 and TRBJ1-2; D not certain. The TCR sequence derives from a human donor in good health. CDR3 protein: CASSLESYGYTF. In DNA, the CDR3 is TGTGCCAGCAGCTTAGAGAGCTATGGCTACACCTTC.